This TCR beta chain is from a study of blood T cell repertoires in COVID-19. Study at large: The United States, Italy and Spain were the sources of the acute and convalescent COVID-19 samples. In each case, the material was cDNA or gDNA derived from T cells, B-cell-depleted T cells, or PBMCs.

This clone was observed a handful of times. Participant-reported clinical history was the basis for cohort assignment. Per the study methods: Scientists estimated how many nucleated cells there were by amplifying reference gene primers. Using immunoSEQ multiplex PCR, the repertoire was profiled, and TCRdb retains in-frame clones only, with some absent. The V and J calls and the clone size are those of that table, but D and trimming were determined from the DNA. The sample lists 270,000 or so clones, about 90% occurring once. The V end lost 4 bases, the J end lost 1 base, and 17 bases lay between the germline ends. The CDR3 contains 16 residues. Looked up from germline, CDR1 is SQVTM and CDR2 is ANQGSEA.

Source material: PBMCs or T cells enriched from blood (not recorded which). V usage is TRBV29-1 and J usage is TRBJ2-1, with D possibly matching TRBD2 (6 bases). This TCR was recovered from a woman in her 30s with acute COVID-19. CDR3 protein: CSVGGVVLGSYNEQFF. CDR3 sequence (DNA): TGCAGCGTTGGGGGGGTGGTACTTGGATCCTACAATGAGCAGTTCTTC.